Following are 29 T cell receptor beta chains from one sample sequenced in a study of blood T cell repertoires in COVID-19. Profiling relied on immunoSEQ multiplex PCR, and the TCRdb table lists in-frame clones only, not all of them. The sample records about 42,000 clones, roughly 80% being singletons. The sequencing sample was made of peripheral blood. These receptors were collected from a woman between 70 and 85 years old with acute or convalescent COVID-19.

The V and J genes are TRBV5-1 and TRBJ1-2; D ambiguous. Germline loops: CDR1 SGHRS, CDR2 YFSETQ. Trimming took 1 base from V and 6 from J, leaving 10 bases between them. This CDR3 contains 13 residues. CDR3 loop: CASSLQSGDGYTF. Here the CDR3 DNA reads TGCGCCAGCAGCTTGCAGTCAGGCGATGGCTACACCTTC.

The chain combines TRBV20-1 with TRBJ1-6; D ambiguous. This CDR3 has 11 amino acids. V was shortened by 6 bases and J by 4 bases, with 4 bases between the two germline ends. CDR1 and CDR2 (germline): DFQATT, SNEGSKA (reference sequence). Here the CDR3 DNA reads TGCAGTGCCGGGTATAATTCACCCCTCCACTTT. It translates to CSAGYNSPLHF.

In this sample, this clone turned up once. This chain joins TRBV18 and TRBJ1-6; 8 bases align to TRBD1. The CDR3 contains 18 residues. V gave up 6 bases and J gave up 7 bases; unmatched junction bases: 17. CDR1 is KGHSH and CDR2 is LQKENI in the germline V gene. CDR3 protein: CASSRRQGSVEKNSPLHF. CDR3 sequence (DNA): TGTGCCAGCTCCCGGAGACAGGGGAGTGTTGAGAAGAATTCACCCCTCCACTTT. Together with reference TRBV18 and TRBJ1-6, the CDR3 gives the full variable domain: NAGVMQNPRHLVRRRGQEARLRCSPMKGHSHVYWYRQLPEEGLKFMVYLQKENIIDESGMPKERFSAEFPKEGPSILRIQQVVRGDSAAYFCASSRRQGSVEKNSPLHFGNGTRLTVT.

This sequence joins TRBV28 and TRBJ2-7, with TRBD2 identical over 9 bases. Germline trimming cut 4 bases from V and 4 bases from J; bases unmatched to any gene: 11. Germline lookup yields CDR1 MDHEN and CDR2 SYDVKM. The CDR3 is 16 residues long. CDR3 sequence reads: CASSSTAGGPFYEQYF. DNA of the CDR3: TGTGCCAGCAGTTCGACCGCGGGAGGGCCTTTTTACGAGCAGTACTTC.

V is TRBV15 and J is TRBJ2-7; TRBD2 is a possible D gene (6 bases). Trimming stripped 2 bases from V and 1 base from J, with 12 bases between. This CDR3 contains 15 residues. Germline values: CDR1 LNHNV, CDR2 YYDKDF (reference sequence). The CDR3 sequence: CATSRQTTSSYEQYF. The CDR3 DNA follows: TGTGCCACCAGCAGACAAACGACTAGTTCCTACGAGCAGTACTTC.

The gene calls are TRBV28 and TRBJ1-5; TRBD1 aligns across 8 bases. Germline V gene lookup returns CDR1 MDHEN and CDR2 SYDVKM. The CDR3 extends over 14 amino acids. Trimming removed 5 bases from V and 6 bases from J; junction bases left unmatched: 6. The chain's CDR3 is CASSPWTGSQPQHF. The CDR3, as DNA: TGTGCCAGCAGTCCATGGACAGGGAGTCAGCCCCAGCATTTT. Combining the CDR3 with reference TRBV28 and TRBJ1-5 gives the whole variable domain DVKVTQSSRYLVKRTGEKVFLECVQDMDHENMFWYRQDPGLGLRLIYFSYDVKMKEKGDIPEGYSVSREKKERFSLILESASTNQTSMYLCASSPWTGSQPQHFGDGTRLSIL.

A note on this clone: The junction departs from germline at one end; a sequencing error may be responsible. The chain joins TRBV7-2 to TRBJ1-2, with D uncertain. The CDR3 runs to 12 residues. Germline V lookup: CDR1 SGHTA, CDR2 FQGNSA. This CDR3 reads CASSSSTYVYTF. The CDR3, as DNA: TGTGCCAGCAGCTCAAGCACCTATGTCTACACCTTC.

This chain joins TRBV6-5 and TRBJ2-7; TRBD1 is a possible D gene (5 bases). Trimming removed 0 bases at V and 4 bases at J, with 16 bases between. There are 16 residues in the CDR3. The germline V gene encodes CDR1 MNHEY and CDR2 SVGAGI. The CDR3 reads CASSYSRSRVGYEQYF. The DNA of the CDR3 is TGTGCCAGCAGTTACTCGAGATCCAGGGTAGGTTACGAGCAGTACTTC.

This clone was recorded many times. The chain is built from TRBV5-4 and TRBJ2-2, with TRBD2 identical over 12 bases. V lost 4 bases, J lost 4 bases, and 11 bases stayed unmatched. The CDR3 is 18 residues long. Germline V lookup: CDR1 SGHNT, CDR2 YYREEE (reference sequence). The CDR3 DNA is TGTGCCAGCAGCGCCAACCCTGGACTAGCGGGAATCACCGGGGAGCTGTTTTTT. Protein product: CASSANPGLAGITGELFF.

The chain links TRBV25-1 to TRBJ1-1; D is unclear. The CDR3 totals 13 residues. V was clipped by 4 bases and J by 3 bases, with 9 bases between them. Germline V gene sequence: CDR1 MGHDK, CDR2 SYGVNS. The CDR3 loop reads CASSVTGYTEAFF. CDR3 in DNA: TGTGCCAGCAGTGTAACGGGATACACTGAAGCTTTCTTT.

The V call is TRBV19, the J call TRBJ1-5; the match to TRBD1 covers 9 bases. V gave up 7 bases and J gave up 5 bases; unmatched junction bases: 9. CDR3 size: 15 residues. The germline CDR1 and CDR2 sequences are LNHDA and SQIVND (reference sequence). CDR3 sequence reads: CASISRTGVDQPQHF. CDR3 coding DNA: TGTGCCAGTATTTCTAGGACAGGGGTCGATCAGCCCCAGCATTTT.

The chain is built from TRBV3-1 (or the pseudogene TRBV3-2) and TRBJ1-4; D call uncertain. Trimming took off 4 bases at V and 0 bases at J, with 6 bases between the two ends. Germline lookup yields CDR1 LGHDT and CDR2 YNNKEL (reference sequence). The CDR3 is 14 residues long. The CDR3 nucleotides are TGTGCCAGCAGCCTAGTTGCAACTAATGAAAAACTGTTTTTT. Amino acid sequence: CASSLVATNEKLFF.

V is TRBV7-2 and J is TRBJ1-6; D gene ambiguous. Germline V gene lookup returns CDR1 SGHTA and CDR2 FQGNSA. This CDR3 comprises 15 residues. Trimming left V 2 bases short and J 5 bases short, with 10 bases between. CDR3 coding DNA: TGTGCCAGCAGCTTAAGAGGGTACGATAATTCACCCCTCCACTTT. It yields the protein CASSLRGYDNSPLHF.

The chain uses TRBV9 and TRBJ1-1; weak D call: TRBD1 (5 bases). Germline CDR1 reads SGDLS; CDR2 reads YYNGEE. V gave up 3 bases and J gave up 4 bases, with 13 bases separating them. This CDR3 is built from 14 residues. Written as DNA, the CDR3 is TGTGCCAGCAGCGCAGCGACAGTCTTCACTGAAGCTTTCTTT. This encodes CASSAATVFTEAFF.

This chain connects TRBV15 to TRBJ2-7; D gene uncertain. The CDR3 spans 14 residues. Germline CDR1 reads LNHNV; CDR2 reads YYDKDF (reference sequence). Trimming stripped 1 base from V and 2 bases from J, with 9 bases between. CDR3 DNA: TGTGCCACCAGCAGAGTGAACAGTGCCTACGAGCAGTACTTC. Encoded protein: CATSRVNSAYEQYF.

This clone was counted between two and nine times. The rearrangement joins TRBV18 to TRBJ2-7; 13 positions match TRBD2. CDR3 size: 19 residues. With 4 bases clipped from V and 3 bases from J, the junction kept 15 bases outside the gene matches. Germline CDR1 is KGHSH and CDR2 is LQKENI. For the CDR3, the DNA is TGTGCCAGCTCACGGGGACTAGCGGGAACTGTTTCTGGAGACTACGAGCAGTACTTC. As protein: CASSRGLAGTVSGDYEQYF. The full variable domain, rest sourced from reference TRBV18 and TRBJ2-7, is NAGVMQNPRHLVRRRGQEARLRCSPMKGHSHVYWYRQLPEEGLKFMVYLQKENIIDESGMPKERFSAEFPKEGPSILRIQQVVRGDSAAYFCASSRGLAGTVSGDYEQYFGPGTRLTVT.

The chain uses TRBV11-2 and TRBJ2-7, with D possibly TRBD1 on 6 matching bases. Germline assignment: CDR1 SGHAT and CDR2 FQNNGV. The CDR3 contains 14 residues. The V end was cut by 4 bases, the J end by 3 bases, with 13 bases between. CDR3 residues: CASSSGTSNYEQYF. The CDR3 DNA is TGTGCCAGCAGCTCCGGGACAAGCAACTACGAGCAGTACTTC.

The chain combines TRBV3-1 (or the pseudogene TRBV3-2) with TRBJ2-1; 7 bases are a match to TRBD2. Germline values: CDR1 LGHDT, CDR2 YNNKEL (reference sequence). The CDR3 consists of 14 residues. V shed 4 bases and J 6 bases; nucleotides not matched to a gene: 6. This CDR3 is CASSPGLDPNEQFF. The CDR3 coding sequence is TGTGCCAGCAGCCCAGGACTAGATCCCAATGAGCAGTTCTTC.

The table lists this clone with a count of one. The gene calls are TRBV5-1 and TRBJ2-7, with 7 bases that match TRBD2. The CDR3 length is 16 residues. Looked up from germline, CDR1 is SGHRS and CDR2 is YFSETQ. Unmatched junction bases numbered 12, after V lost 0 bases and J lost 6 bases. The CDR3 nucleotides read TGCGCCAGCAGCTTGGCCGGGTTCGGGGGGATCGGCGAGCAGTACTTC. Translated, it gives CASSLAGFGGIGEQYF. Full variable domain (outside the CDR3, taken from reference TRBV5-1 and TRBJ2-7): KAGVTQTPRYLIKTRGQQVTLSCSPISGHRSVSWYQQTPGQGLQFLFEYFSETQRNKGNFPGRFSGRQFSNSRSEMNVSTLELGDSALYLCASSLAGFGGIGEQYFGPGTRLTVT.

The J gene is TRBJ1-1, the V gene TRBV10-3, with 9 positions matching TRBD1. From germline, CDR1 is ENHRY and CDR2 SYGVKD. J lost 1 base, V lost 10 bases, and 7 bases had no gene match. The CDR3 has 14 amino acids. CDR3 bases: TGTGCCACCCTGACAGGGGGGAGGAACACTGAAGCTTTCTTT. This translates into CATLTGGRNTEAFF.

The sample holds a few counts of this clone. V is TRBV15 and J is TRBJ1-2; D may be TRBD1 (5 bases). Deletions cut 0 bases from V and 5 bases from J, with 10 bases between. This CDR3 is 14 amino acids long. From germline, CDR1 is LNHNV and CDR2 YYDKDF (reference sequence). Written as DNA, the CDR3 is TGTGCCACCAGCAGAGACAGGGTGGGGTATGGCTACACCTTC. Its translation is CATSRDRVGYGYTF.

This clone came up a few times. This chain links TRBV19 with TRBJ2-7, with D maybe TRBD1 (6 bases). The CDR3 has 16 residues. Per germline, CDR1 LNHDA and CDR2 SQIVND (reference sequence). The V and J ends lost 6 bases and 2 bases respectively, with 20 bases between them. The CDR3 DNA is TGTGCCAGTAGAAAGGCCTTGGACAGCCTTACCTACGAGCAGTACTTC. Translating it yields CASRKALDSLTYEQYF.

The CDR3 region has the DNA TGCAGCGTAGACACAGGGTTCACTGAAGCTTTCTTT. Protein: CSVDTGFTEAFF. The rearrangement links TRBV29-1 to TRBJ1-1, with a tentative D call TRBD1 (6 bases). This CDR3 contains 12 residues. The V gene lost 6 bases and the J gene lost 4 bases, with 12 bases spanning the gap. Germline V gene sequence: CDR1 SQVTM, CDR2 ANQGSEA.

A few counts support this clone. The chain combines TRBV12-3 or TRBV12-4 with TRBJ1-1; 8 bases map to TRBD1. The CDR3 is 13 amino acids. Trimming took 6 bases from V and 4 from J; bases not matched to a gene: 4. This chain's CDR3 is CASSHRGVTEAFF. The CDR3 coding sequence is TGTGCCAGCAGCCACAGGGGGGTCACTGAAGCTTTCTTT.

The J gene is TRBJ1-5, the V gene TRBV12-3 or TRBV12-4; the match to TRBD1 covers 10 bases. The ends lost 8 bases at V and 5 bases at J; junction bases unmatched: 3. The CDR3 has 13 amino acids. The CDR3 sequence: CASGTGEDQPQHF. The CDR3, as DNA: TGTGCCAGCGGGACAGGGGAAGATCAGCCCCAGCATTTT.

CDR3: CASSLGGTTGVSYNEQFF. The CDR3 DNA reads as TGCGCCAGCAGCTTGGGGGGCACGACAGGGGTCTCCTACAATGAGCAGTTCTTC. The V call is TRBV5-1, the J call TRBJ2-1; 8 bases fit TRBD1. The germline V gene encodes CDR1 SGHRS and CDR2 YFSETQ. Trimming took 0 bases from V and 0 from J; bases not matched to a gene: 8. This CDR3 is 18 amino acids long.

The rearrangement links TRBV27 to TRBJ2-1; the D is unclear. Germline CDR1 is MNHEY and CDR2 is SMNVEV (reference sequence). There are 15 residues in the CDR3. V was cut by 5 bases and J by 0 bases, with 11 bases left in between. The CDR3 DNA reads as TGTGCCAGCAGTCCAGACTCGAGCTCCTACAATGAGCAGTTCTTC. This sequence encodes CASSPDSSSYNEQFF.

This chain links TRBV3-1 (or the pseudogene TRBV3-2) with TRBJ2-6; TRBD1 aligns across 7 bases. This CDR3 region has 14 residues. With V trimmed by 5 bases and J by 8 bases, 6 bases remained unmatched. From germline, CDR1 is LGHDT and CDR2 YNNKEL (reference sequence). CDR3 sequence reads: CASSSHRGTNVLTF. The CDR3 nucleotides are TGTGCCAGCAGCTCCCACAGGGGTACCAACGTCCTGACTTTC.

This clone was counted a single time. The V and J genes are TRBV7-2 and TRBJ2-7, with TRBD2 matching 11 bases. Germline V gene data show CDR1 as SGHTA and CDR2 as FQGNSA. The CDR3 totals 17 residues. V gave up 5 bases and J gave up 0 bases; unmatched junction bases: 9. In nucleotides, the CDR3 is TGTGCCAGCAGCCCGAATCGACTAGCGGGGAGCTCCTACGAGCAGTACTTC. Amino acids: CASSPNRLAGSSYEQYF. Variable domain in full (rest from reference TRBV7-2 and TRBJ2-7): GAGVSQSPSNKVTEKGKDVELRCDPISGHTALYWYRQSLGQGLEFLIYFQGNSAPDKSGLPSDRFSAERTGGSVSTLTIQRTQQEDSAVYLCASSPNRLAGSSYEQYFGPGTRLTVT.